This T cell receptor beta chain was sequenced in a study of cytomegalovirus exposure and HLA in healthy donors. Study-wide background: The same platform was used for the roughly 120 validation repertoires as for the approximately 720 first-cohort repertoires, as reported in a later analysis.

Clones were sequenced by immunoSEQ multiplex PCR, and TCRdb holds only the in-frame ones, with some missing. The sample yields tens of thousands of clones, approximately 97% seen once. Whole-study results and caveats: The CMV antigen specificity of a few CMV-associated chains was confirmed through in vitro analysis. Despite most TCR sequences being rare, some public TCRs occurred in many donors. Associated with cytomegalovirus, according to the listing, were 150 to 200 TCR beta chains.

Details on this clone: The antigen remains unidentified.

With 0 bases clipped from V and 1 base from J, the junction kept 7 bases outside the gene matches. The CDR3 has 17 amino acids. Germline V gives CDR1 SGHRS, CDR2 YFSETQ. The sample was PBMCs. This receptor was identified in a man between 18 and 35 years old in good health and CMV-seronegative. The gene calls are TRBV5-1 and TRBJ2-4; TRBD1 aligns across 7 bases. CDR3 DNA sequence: TGCGCCAGCAGCTTGGTGACAGGGACAAGGGCCAAAAACATTCAGTACTTC. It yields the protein CASSLVTGTRAKNIQYF.